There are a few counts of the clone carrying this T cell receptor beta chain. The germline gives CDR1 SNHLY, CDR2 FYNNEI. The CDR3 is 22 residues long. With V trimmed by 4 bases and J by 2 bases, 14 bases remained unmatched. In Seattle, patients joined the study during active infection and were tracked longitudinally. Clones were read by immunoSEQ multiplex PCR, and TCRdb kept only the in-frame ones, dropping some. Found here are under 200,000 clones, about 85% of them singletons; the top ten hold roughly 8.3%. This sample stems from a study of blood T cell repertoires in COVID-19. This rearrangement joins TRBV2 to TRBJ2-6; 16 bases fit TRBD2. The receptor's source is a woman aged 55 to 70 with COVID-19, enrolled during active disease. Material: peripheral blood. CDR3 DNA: TGTGCCAGCAGTGGAGACGGGACTAGCGGGGGGGCCCGCTTACCTGGGGCCAACGTCCTGACTTTC. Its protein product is CASSGDGTSGGARLPGANVLTF.